These 14 T cell receptor beta chains were all obtained from the same sample, sequenced in a study of blood T cell repertoires in COVID-19. The repertoire was sequenced with immunoSEQ multiplex PCR; TCRdb's copy has only in-frame clones and lacks some. The sample holds around 150,000 clones, 88% seen once. The sample taken for sequencing was peripheral blood. The receptors were sampled from a man aged 50 to 60 with active or convalescent COVID-19.

The rearrangement links TRBV24-1 to TRBJ2-2; 8 bases are shared with TRBD1. V shed 10 bases and J 7 bases; nucleotides not matched to a gene: 7. Germline V CDR1 and CDR2: KGHDR, SFDVKD. The CDR3 totals 13 residues. The CDR3 nucleotides are TGTGCCACTCGACAGGGGCCGGGCGGGGAGCTGTTTTTT. This encodes CATRQGPGGELFF.

This clone came up once. The chain combines TRBV6-2 or TRBV6-3 with TRBJ2-7; 10 bases are shared with TRBD1. V lost 5 bases, J lost 2 bases, and 9 bases stayed unmatched. CDR1 MNHEY and CDR2 SVGEGT come from the germline V gene. The CDR3 runs 16 residues. The CDR3 spells CASSTLGQGIAYEQYF. CDR3 DNA: TGTGCCAGCAGTACCCTGGGACAGGGGATCGCCTACGAGCAGTACTTC.

This chain links TRBV5-1 with TRBJ2-1; D possibly corresponds to TRBD2 (5 bases). CDR1 is SGHRS, CDR2 YFSETQ, per germline. V lost 0 bases, J lost 2 bases, and 6 bases lay in between. The CDR3 has 14 amino acids. The CDR3 DNA reads as TGCGCCAGCAGCTTGGAACTAGCCTACAATGAGCAGTTCTTC. Translating gives CASSLELAYNEQFF.

The CDR3 DNA reads as TGTGCCAGCAGGCGGGTTCCCACTGAAGCTTTCTTT. This gives the protein CASRRVPTEAFF. This chain joins TRBV6-5 and TRBJ1-1; no definite D call. V was clipped by 6 bases and J by 4 bases, with 9 bases between them. The V gene's germline CDR1 is MNHEY and CDR2 SVGAGI. The CDR3 length is 12 residues.

The rearrangement joins TRBV27 to TRBJ2-3; 11 bases agree with TRBD2. The CDR3 extends over 16 amino acids. The germline CDR1 and CDR2 sequences are MNHEY and SMNVEV (reference sequence). The ends lost 6 bases at V and 2 bases at J; junction bases unmatched: 7. CDR3 DNA sequence: TGTGCCAGCAGATTTCGACTAGCGGGGTACACAGATACGCAGTATTTT. Translation: CASRFRLAGYTDTQYF.

The sample holds one count of this clone. The genes are TRBV18 and TRBJ2-1; D is possibly TRBD2 (6 bases). CDR1 and CDR2 from the germline V gene are KGHSH and LQKENI. Trimming removed 6 bases at V and 2 bases at J, with 14 bases between. This CDR3 has 15 residues. CDR3 amino acids: CASSQGLFTYNEQFF. DNA of the CDR3: TGTGCCAGCTCGCAGGGACTCTTCACCTACAATGAGCAGTTCTTC.

The chain has TRBV5-1 and TRBJ2-1, with 9 bases fitting TRBD1. The ends lost 0 bases at V and 9 bases at J; junction bases unmatched: 7. The V gene's germline CDR1 is SGHRS and CDR2 YFSETQ. This CDR3 comprises 15 residues. The CDR3: CASSLVGTGQAEQFF. In DNA form, the CDR3 reads TGCGCCAGCAGCTTGGTGGGGACAGGGCAGGCTGAGCAGTTCTTC.

The J gene is TRBJ2-1, the V gene TRBV11-3; perhaps TRBD2 as D (5 bases). V was shortened by 4 bases and J by 6 bases, with 16 bases between the two germline ends. Germline V CDR1 and CDR2: SGHNT, YENEEA. The CDR3 is 15 residues long. CDR3 residues: CASSSASKWSNEQFF. The CDR3 nucleotides are TGTGCCAGCAGCTCGGCTAGCAAATGGTCCAATGAGCAGTTCTTC.

Remarks on this clone: This sample includes further DNA sequences coding for the same CDR3. The rearrangement uses TRBV5-1 and TRBJ2-5; the D gene is possibly TRBD1 (5 bases). V lost 2 bases to trimming and J lost 5 bases, with 13 bases between them. The CDR3 extends over 14 amino acids. Germline V lookup: CDR1 SGHRS, CDR2 YFSETQ. As DNA, the CDR3 is TGCGCCAGCAGCTTAGGGCCAGGGAAGGAGACCCAGTACTTC. It encodes CASSLGPGKETQYF.

The chain joins TRBV6-5 to TRBJ2-1; TRBD2 matches 8 bases. Germline V gives CDR1 MNHEY, CDR2 SVGAGI. The CDR3 has 13 residues. J lost 12 bases, V lost 5 bases, and 9 bases had no gene match. The CDR3 protein is CASSLPGLVVQFF. DNA for the CDR3: TGTGCCAGCAGTCTTCCGGGACTAGTTGTGCAGTTCTTC.

This chain joins TRBV6-6 and TRBJ1-1, with 7 bases lining up with TRBD1. Germline V lookup: CDR1 MNHNY, CDR2 SVGAGI (reference sequence). There are 12 residues in the CDR3. V dropped 6 bases and J dropped 9; count of bases not matched to a gene: 7. The CDR3 nucleotides read TGTGCCAGCAGACCCGGGACAGAGAAAGCTTTCTTT. Amino acid sequence: CASRPGTEKAFF.

V gene TRBV19 combines with J gene TRBJ2-3, with TRBD2 matching 8 bases. Germline assignment: CDR1 LNHDA and CDR2 SQIVND (reference sequence). The CDR3 has 13 amino acids. Trimming took 9 bases from V and 5 from J; bases not matched to a gene: 7. In nucleotides, the CDR3 is TGTGCCAGCGGGAGGGCCATGAAAGATACGCAGTATTTT. Its translation: CASGRAMKDTQYF.

V usage is TRBV29-1 and J usage is TRBJ1-5; D unresolved. Germline CDR1 and CDR2: SQVTM and ANQGSEA. The V end was cut by 4 bases, the J end by 2 bases, with 12 bases between. CDR3 size: 14 residues. The CDR3 DNA follows: TGCAGCGTTGGGGTGGGAGTCGGCAATCAGCCCCAGCATTTT. Translation gives CSVGVGVGNQPQHF.

This chain connects TRBV2 to TRBJ2-7, with 8 bases that match TRBD2. The CDR3 extends over 12 amino acids. The V gene's germline CDR1 is SNHLY and CDR2 FYNNEI. After removal of 8 bases from V and 3 bases from J, the junction contained 3 bases not matched to a gene. As DNA, the CDR3 is TGTGCCAGCGGTAGCGGGAACTACGAGCAGTACTTC. This codes for CASGSGNYEQYF.